This TCR beta chain was recovered during a study of Ad26.COV2.S vaccination and SARS-CoV-2 variants. Generated by immunoSEQ multiplex PCR, the TCRdb table keeps only in-frame clones and is missing some. The data show around 320,000 clones, with just over 85% seen just once and 1.5% to 2.5% held by the top ten. The CDR3 has 12 residues. CDR1 is MNHEY, CDR2 SVGAGI, per germline. Treatment defined: 15 to 20 received Ad26.COV2.S at low or high dose, single or two shots; about 5 received placebo; per-sample allocation not given. Sampling took place 63 days after the first vaccine or placebo injection. A note on this clone: At one of its ends the junction is not consistent with the germline gene, which may arise from a read error.

The material sequenced was peripheral blood, taken in a trial of Ad26.COV2.S vaccine versus placebo. The genes are TRBV6-5 and TRBJ1-1; no clear D. The source is a person between 18 and 60 years old who received the Ad26.COV2.S COVID-19 vaccine or a placebo. The CDR3 region has the DNA TGTGCCAGCAGCTCGGGGAACATTGAAGCTTTCTTT. Translated, it gives CASSSGNIEAFF.